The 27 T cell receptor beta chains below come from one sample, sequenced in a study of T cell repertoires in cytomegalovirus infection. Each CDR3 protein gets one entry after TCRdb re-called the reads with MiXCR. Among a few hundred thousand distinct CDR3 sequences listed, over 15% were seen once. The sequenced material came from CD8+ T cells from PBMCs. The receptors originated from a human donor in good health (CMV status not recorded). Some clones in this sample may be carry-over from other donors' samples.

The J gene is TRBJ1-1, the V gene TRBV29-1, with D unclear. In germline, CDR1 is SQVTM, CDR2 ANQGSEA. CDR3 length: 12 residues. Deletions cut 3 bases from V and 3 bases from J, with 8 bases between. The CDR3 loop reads CSVEARDTEAFF. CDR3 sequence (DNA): TGCAGCGTTGAGGCTAGGGACACTGAAGCTTTCTTT.

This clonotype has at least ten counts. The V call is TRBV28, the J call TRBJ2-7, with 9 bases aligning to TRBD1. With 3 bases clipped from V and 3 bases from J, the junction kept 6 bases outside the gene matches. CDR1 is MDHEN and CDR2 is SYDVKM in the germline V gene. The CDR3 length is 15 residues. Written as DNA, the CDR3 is TGTGCCAGCAGTTTGCATCGGACAGGGGTCTACGAGCAGTACTTC. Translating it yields CASSLHRTGVYEQYF. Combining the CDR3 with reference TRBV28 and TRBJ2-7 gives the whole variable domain DVKVTQSSRYLVKRTGEKVFLECVQDMDHENMFWYRQDPGLGLRLIYFSYDVKMKEKGDIPEGYSVSREKKERFSLILESASTNQTSMYLCASSLHRTGVYEQYFGPGTRLTVT.

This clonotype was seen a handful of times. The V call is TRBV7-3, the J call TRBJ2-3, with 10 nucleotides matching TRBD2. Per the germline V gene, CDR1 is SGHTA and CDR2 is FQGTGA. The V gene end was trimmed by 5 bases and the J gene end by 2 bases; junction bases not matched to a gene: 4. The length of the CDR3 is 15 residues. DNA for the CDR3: TGTGCCAGCAGCGCTAGCGGGAGTTACACAGATACGCAGTATTTT. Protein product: CASSASGSYTDTQYF.

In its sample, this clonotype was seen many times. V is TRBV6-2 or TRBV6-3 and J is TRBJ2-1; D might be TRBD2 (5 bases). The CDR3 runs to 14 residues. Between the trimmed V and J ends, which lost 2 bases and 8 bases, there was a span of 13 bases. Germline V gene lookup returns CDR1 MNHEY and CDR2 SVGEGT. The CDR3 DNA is TGTGCCAGCAGTTACCCCCTGGGGAGCCATGAGCAGTTCTTC. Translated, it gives CASSYPLGSHEQFF.

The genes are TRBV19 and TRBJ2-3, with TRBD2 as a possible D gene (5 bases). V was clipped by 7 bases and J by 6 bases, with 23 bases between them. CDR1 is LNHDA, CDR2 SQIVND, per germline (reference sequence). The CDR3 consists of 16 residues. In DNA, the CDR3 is TGTGCCAGTACCCCCCCGGGGAGCCCACCGGGGGATACGCAGTATTTT. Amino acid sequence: CASTPPGSPPGDTQYF.

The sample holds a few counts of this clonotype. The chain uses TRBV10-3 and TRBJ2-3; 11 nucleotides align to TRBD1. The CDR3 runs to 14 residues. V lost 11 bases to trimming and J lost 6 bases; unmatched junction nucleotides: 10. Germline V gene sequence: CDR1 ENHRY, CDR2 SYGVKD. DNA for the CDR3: TGTGCCTCCCATTCGGACAGGGGGCCGGATACGCAGTATTTT. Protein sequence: CASHSDRGPDTQYF.

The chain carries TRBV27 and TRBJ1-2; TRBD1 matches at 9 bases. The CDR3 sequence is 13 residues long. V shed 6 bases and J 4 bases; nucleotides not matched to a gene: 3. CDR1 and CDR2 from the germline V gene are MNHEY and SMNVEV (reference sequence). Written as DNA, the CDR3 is TGTGCCAGCAGACTGGGACAGGGCTATGGCTACACCTTC. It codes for CASRLGQGYGYTF.

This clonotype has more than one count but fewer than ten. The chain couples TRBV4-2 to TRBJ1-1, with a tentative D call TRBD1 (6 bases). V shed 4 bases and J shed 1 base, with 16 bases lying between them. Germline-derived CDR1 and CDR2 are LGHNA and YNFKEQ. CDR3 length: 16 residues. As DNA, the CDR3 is TGTGCCAGCAGCCTTAGCGCCGAGACAGGGAACACTGAAGCTTTCTTT. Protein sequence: CASSLSAETGNTEAFF.

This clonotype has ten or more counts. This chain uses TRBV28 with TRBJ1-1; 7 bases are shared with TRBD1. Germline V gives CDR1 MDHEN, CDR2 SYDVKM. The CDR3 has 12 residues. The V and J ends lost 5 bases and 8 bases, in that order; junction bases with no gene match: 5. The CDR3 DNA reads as TGTGCCAGCAGTCCGACAGGGAGAGAAGCTTTCTTT. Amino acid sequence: CASSPTGREAFF.

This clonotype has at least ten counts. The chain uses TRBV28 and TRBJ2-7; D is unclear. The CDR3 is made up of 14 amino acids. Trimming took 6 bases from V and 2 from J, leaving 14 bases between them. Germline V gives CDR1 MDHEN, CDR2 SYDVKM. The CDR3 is CASRPDGEAYEQYF. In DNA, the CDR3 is TGTGCCAGCAGACCCGACGGAGAAGCCTACGAGCAGTACTTC.

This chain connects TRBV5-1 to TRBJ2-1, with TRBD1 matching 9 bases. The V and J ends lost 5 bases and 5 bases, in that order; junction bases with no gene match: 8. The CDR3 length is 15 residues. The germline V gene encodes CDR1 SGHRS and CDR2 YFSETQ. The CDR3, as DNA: TGCGCCAGCAGTTCGAAAAACAGGGGGCACAATGAGCAGTTCTTC. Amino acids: CASSSKNRGHNEQFF.

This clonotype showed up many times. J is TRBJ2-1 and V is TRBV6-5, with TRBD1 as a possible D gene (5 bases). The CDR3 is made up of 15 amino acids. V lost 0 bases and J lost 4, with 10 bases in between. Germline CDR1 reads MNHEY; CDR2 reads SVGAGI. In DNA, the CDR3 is TGTGCCAGCAGTTACTCGGTCTCAGGGTACAATGAGCAGTTCTTC. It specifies CASSYSVSGYNEQFF.

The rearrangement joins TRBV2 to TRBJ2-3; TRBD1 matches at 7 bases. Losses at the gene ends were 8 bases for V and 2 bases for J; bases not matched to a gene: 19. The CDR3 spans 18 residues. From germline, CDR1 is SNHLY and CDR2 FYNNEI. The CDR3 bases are TGTGCCAGCCAATCTGAAGATCGACAGCAGGGGGTCACAGATACGCAGTATTTT. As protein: CASQSEDRQQGVTDTQYF.

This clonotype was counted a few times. CDR3 region: CASTLRWGQTYEQYF. The CDR3 DNA reads as TGTGCCAGCACCCTCCGATGGGGACAGACCTACGAGCAGTACTTC. The chain employs TRBV7-2 and TRBJ2-7, with 7 bases matching TRBD1. The CDR3 covers 15 residues. Germline trimming cut 7 bases from V and 2 bases from J; bases unmatched to any gene: 11. The germline V gene has CDR1 SGHTA and CDR2 FQGNSA.

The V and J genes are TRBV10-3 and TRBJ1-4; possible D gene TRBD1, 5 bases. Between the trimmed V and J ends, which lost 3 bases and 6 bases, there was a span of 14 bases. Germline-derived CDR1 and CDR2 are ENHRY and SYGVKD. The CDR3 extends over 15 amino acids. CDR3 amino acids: CAISELRGSDEKLFF. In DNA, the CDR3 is TGTGCCATCAGTGAACTCCGGGGCTCCGATGAAAAACTGTTTTTT.

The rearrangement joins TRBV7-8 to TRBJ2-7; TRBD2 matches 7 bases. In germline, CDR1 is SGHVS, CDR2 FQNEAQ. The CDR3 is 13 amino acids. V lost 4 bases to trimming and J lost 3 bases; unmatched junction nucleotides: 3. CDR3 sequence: CASSWGGGYEQYF. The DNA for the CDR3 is TGTGCCAGCAGCTGGGGGGGGGGCTACGAGCAGTACTTC.

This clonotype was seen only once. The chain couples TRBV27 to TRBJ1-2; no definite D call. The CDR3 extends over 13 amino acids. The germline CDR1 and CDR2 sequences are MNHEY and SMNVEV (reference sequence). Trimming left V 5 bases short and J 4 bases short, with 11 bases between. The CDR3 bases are TGTGCCAGCAGTCCGCAGCAGAGCTATGGCTACACCTTC. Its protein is CASSPQQSYGYTF.

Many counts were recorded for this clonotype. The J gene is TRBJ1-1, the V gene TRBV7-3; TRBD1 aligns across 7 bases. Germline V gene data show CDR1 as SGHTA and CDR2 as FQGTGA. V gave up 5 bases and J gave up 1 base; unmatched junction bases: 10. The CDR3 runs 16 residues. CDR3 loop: CASSPHATGSNTEAFF. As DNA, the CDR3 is TGTGCCAGCAGCCCCCATGCGACAGGGTCGAACACTGAAGCTTTCTTT.

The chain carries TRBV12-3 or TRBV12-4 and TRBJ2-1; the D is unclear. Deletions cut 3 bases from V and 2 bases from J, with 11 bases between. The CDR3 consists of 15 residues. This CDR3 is CASSLQYIPYNEQFF. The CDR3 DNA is TGTGCCAGCAGTTTGCAGTACATTCCCTACAATGAGCAGTTCTTC.

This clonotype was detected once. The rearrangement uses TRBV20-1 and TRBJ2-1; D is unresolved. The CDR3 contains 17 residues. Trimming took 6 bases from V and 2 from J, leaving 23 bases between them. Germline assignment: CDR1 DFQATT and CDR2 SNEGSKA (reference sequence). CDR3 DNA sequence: TGCAGTGCCCCCTCCCCAGAGCGCCCGGCCGCCTACAATGAGCAGTTCTTC. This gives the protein CSAPSPERPAAYNEQFF.

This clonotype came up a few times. CDR3 in amino acids: CASSSGQLEVEAFF. In DNA, the CDR3 is TGTGCCAGCAGCTCGGGACAGTTGGAGGTTGAGGCTTTCTTT. The chain couples TRBV7-9 to TRBJ1-1; 7 bases fit TRBD1. Per the germline V gene, CDR1 is SEHNR and CDR2 is FQNEAQ (reference sequence). V lost 4 bases and J lost 11; bases outside the gene matches: 13. This CDR3 has 14 amino acids.

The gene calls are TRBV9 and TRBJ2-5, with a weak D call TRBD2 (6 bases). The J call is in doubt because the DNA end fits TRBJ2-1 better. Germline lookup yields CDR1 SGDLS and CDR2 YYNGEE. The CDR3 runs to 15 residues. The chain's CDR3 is CASSEEGNPGETQFF. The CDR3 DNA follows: TGTGCCAGCAGCGAGGAGGGGAACCCCGGGGAGACCCAGTTCTTC.

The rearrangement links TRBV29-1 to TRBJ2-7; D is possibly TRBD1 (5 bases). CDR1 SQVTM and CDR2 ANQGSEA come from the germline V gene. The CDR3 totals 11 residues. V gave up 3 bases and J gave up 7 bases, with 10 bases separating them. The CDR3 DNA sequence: TGCAGCGTTGATATAGCAGGGGAGCAGTACTTC. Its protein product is CSVDIAGEQYF.

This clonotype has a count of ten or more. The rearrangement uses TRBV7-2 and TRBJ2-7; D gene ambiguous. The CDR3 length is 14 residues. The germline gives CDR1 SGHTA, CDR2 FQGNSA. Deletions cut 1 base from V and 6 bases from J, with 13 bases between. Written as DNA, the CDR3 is TGTGCCAGCAGCTTAGAGTGGCTACGTACCGAGCAGTACTTC. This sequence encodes CASSLEWLRTEQYF.

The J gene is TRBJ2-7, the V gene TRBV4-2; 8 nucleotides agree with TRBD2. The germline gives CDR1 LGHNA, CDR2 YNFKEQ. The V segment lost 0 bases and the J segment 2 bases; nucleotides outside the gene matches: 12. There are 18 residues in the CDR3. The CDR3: CASSQDEGWERGTYEQYF. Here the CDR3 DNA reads TGTGCCAGCAGCCAAGATGAGGGGTGGGAGCGGGGGACCTACGAGCAGTACTTC.

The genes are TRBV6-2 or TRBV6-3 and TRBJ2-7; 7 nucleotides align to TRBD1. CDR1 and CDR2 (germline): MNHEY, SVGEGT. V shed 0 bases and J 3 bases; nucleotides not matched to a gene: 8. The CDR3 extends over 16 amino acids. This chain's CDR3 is CASSYSSGQPYYEQYF. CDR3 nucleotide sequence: TGTGCCAGCAGTTACTCTTCGGGACAGCCATACTACGAGCAGTACTTC.

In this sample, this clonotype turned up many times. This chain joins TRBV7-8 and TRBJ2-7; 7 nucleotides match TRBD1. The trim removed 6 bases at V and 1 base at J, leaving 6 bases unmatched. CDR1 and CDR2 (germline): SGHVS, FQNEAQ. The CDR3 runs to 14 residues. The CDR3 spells CASSRQGRSYEQYF. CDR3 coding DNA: TGTGCCAGCAGTAGACAGGGACGGTCCTACGAGCAGTACTTC.